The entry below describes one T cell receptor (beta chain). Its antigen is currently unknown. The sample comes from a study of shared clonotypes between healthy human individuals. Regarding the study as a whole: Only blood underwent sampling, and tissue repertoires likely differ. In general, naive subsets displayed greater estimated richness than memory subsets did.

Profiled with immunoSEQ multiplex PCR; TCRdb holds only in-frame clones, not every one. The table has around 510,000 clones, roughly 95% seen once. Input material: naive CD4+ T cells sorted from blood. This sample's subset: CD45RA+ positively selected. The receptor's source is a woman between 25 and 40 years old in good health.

This chain's CDR3 is CASSYGEGARNQPQHF. The CDR3 coding sequence is TGTGCCAGCAGTTACGGAGAGGGGGCTCGCAATCAGCCCCAGCATTTT. The V gene is TRBV6-6, the J gene TRBJ1-5; 7 nucleotides match TRBD1. The CDR3 is made up of 16 amino acids. CDR1 is MNHNY, CDR2 SVGAGI, per germline (reference sequence). V dropped 2 bases and J dropped 2; count of bases not matched to a gene: 6.